Sequencing of this T cell receptor (beta chain) was carried out in a study of blood T cell repertoires in COVID-19. Study-level background: Spain, Italy and the United States supplied samples that represented acute and convalescent COVID-19.

TCRdb's table, derived via immunoSEQ multiplex PCR, lists solely in-frame clones and lacks some. The sample comprises 150,000 to 250,000 clones, about 90% of which are singletons, and around 2.1% rests with the top ten. This CDR3 is 18 amino acids long. The ends were cut back, 4 bases at V and 1 base at J, with 22 bases in the middle. Per germline, CDR1 ENHRY and CDR2 SYGVKD. Self-reported history from a screening survey and questionnaire set each donor's cohort. This TCR derives from a woman aged 25 to 39 who had recovered from COVID-19. The sample taken for sequencing was PBMCs or T cells enriched from blood (not recorded which). The chain is built from TRBV10-3 and TRBJ1-1, with D possibly matching TRBD1 (6 bases). DNA of the CDR3: TGTGCCATCAGTGGGGGCAGGGGAGAAGCAAGTTCGAACACTGAAGCTTTCTTT. Translation gives CAISGGRGEASSNTEAFF.